This T cell receptor (beta chain) comes out of a study of T cell responses to AZD1222 COVID-19 vaccine. Trimming stripped 7 bases from V and 9 bases from J, with 19 bases between. Germline-derived CDR1 and CDR2 are MNHNY and SVGAGI (reference sequence). The CDR3 is 14 residues long. TCRdb's copy holds only in-frame clones and misses some; the assay was immunoSEQ multiplex PCR. The repertoire holds about 130,000 clones, with about nine tenths as singletons. This sample comprised peripheral blood, obtained on day 0 of AZD1222 vaccination. This rearrangement joins TRBV6-6 to TRBJ1-5; tentatively, D is TRBD1 (6 bases). This sequence was found in an adult in good health. The DNA for the CDR3 is TGTGCCAGCAAAGGGTACCAGGGGCCGGGGCCCCAGCATTTT. Translated, it gives CASKGYQGPGPQHF.